Listed below are T cell receptor beta chains from one sample, sequenced in a study of PD-1 blockade in classical Hodgkin lymphoma. Assay: immunoSEQ multiplex PCR; the TCRdb copy retains only in-frame clones and omits some. The top ten hold around 14% of the sample, which has about 36,000 clones, 69% seen once. The sample consisted of peripheral blood mononuclear cells (PBMCs), taken before the second cycle of nivolumab. The receptors shown here come from a human donor with classical Hodgkin lymphoma. CDR3s include the opening cysteine and the closing phenylalanine or tryptophan. D genes are given only for firm matches. Rows may omit the clone size; those that give it use once, few, many or a size class.

-	TRBV19	TRBJ1-5	-	CASSKHTNQPQHF	TGTGCCAGTAGTAAGCATACTAATCAGCCCCAGCATTTT
few	TRBV5-1	TRBJ2-3	TRBD1	CASSPMPPGQADTQYF	TGCGCCAGCAGCCCCATGCCGCCAGGACAGGCAGATACGCAGTATTTT
-	TRBV19	TRBJ2-6	-	CASSILGSGANVLTF	TGTGCCAGTAGTATACTAGGCTCTGGGGCCAACGTCCTGACTTTC
-	TRBV2	TRBJ2-2	-	CASSTQGANTGELFF	TGTGCCAGCAGTACCCAGGGCGCGAACACCGGGGAGCTGTTTTTT
-	TRBV4-2	TRBJ1-1	TRBD1	CASSPRTGLAFF	TGTGCCAGCAGCCCTCGGACAGGGCTTGCTTTCTTT
few	TRBV2	TRBJ2-2	-	CASSESGGSTGELFF	TGTGCCAGCAGTGAGTCAGGGGGGTCCACCGGGGAGCTGTTTTTT
few	TRBV11-3	TRBJ1-3	-	CASSPEYGNTIYF	TGTGCCAGCAGCCCCGAATATGGAAACACCATATATTTT
-	TRBV6-5	TRBJ2-7	-	CASRPTPGENYEQYF	TGTGCCAGCAGACCCACTCCCGGGGAGAACTACGAGCAGTACTTC
-	TRBV28	TRBJ2-7	-	CAAGGGASYEQYF	TGTGCCGCGGGTGGCGGCGCGTCCTACGAGCAGTACTTC
once	TRBV4-2	TRBJ2-1	TRBD2	CASSQRASGESRDEQFF	TGTGCCAGCAGCCAAAGGGCTAGCGGGGAATCCAGGGATGAGCAGTTCTTC
-	TRBV19	TRBJ1-1	TRBD1	CASNIDRDTEAFF	TGTGCCAGTAACATCGACAGGGACACTGAAGCTTTCTTT
-	TRBV5-4	TRBJ1-3	-	CASSLLGPSGNTIYF	TGTGCCAGCAGCTTGCTGGGGCCCTCTGGAAACACCATATATTTT
few	TRBV2	TRBJ2-5	TRBD1	CANKRGRGETQYF	TGTGCCAACAAGAGGGGGCGCGGAGAGACCCAGTACTTC
-	TRBV18	TRBJ2-3	TRBD2	CASSPLPLAGGTDTQYF	TGTGCCAGCTCACCACTGCCCCTAGCGGGGGGCACAGATACGCAGTATTTT
-	TRBV5-6	TRBJ2-1	TRBD1	CASSVTGPYNEQFF	TGTGCCAGCAGTGTGACAGGGCCTTACAATGAGCAGTTCTTC
-	TRBV18	TRBJ1-4	-	CASSPPVGTTNEKLFF	TGTGCCAGCTCACCACCTGTAGGTACAACTAATGAAAAACTGTTTTTT
-	TRBV11-2	TRBJ2-3	-	CASSSQRYTQYF	TGTGCCAGCAGCTCCCAGAGATATACGCAGTATTTT
-	TRBV5-4	TRBJ2-7	TRBD1	CASSNRGPNYEQYF	TGTGCCAGCAGCAACAGGGGACCCAACTACGAGCAGTACTTC
-	TRBV19	TRBJ2-5	-	CARSGKETDCLKETQYF	TGTGCCAGGTCCGGGAAGGAAACCGACTGCCTAAAAGAGACCCAGTACTTC
many	TRBV5-1	TRBJ2-5	TRBD2	CASRLAGVETQYF	TGCGCCAGCAGACTAGCGGGAGTGGAGACCCAGTACTTC
-	TRBV6-1	TRBJ2-1	-	CASSEQRARNEQFF	TGTGCCAGCAGTGAGCAGCGGGCAAGAAATGAGCAGTTCTTC
-	TRBV6-1	TRBJ1-1	-	CASSRASMNTEAFF	TGTGCCAGTTCGAGGGCCAGCATGAACACTGAAGCTTTCTTT
few	TRBV7-9	TRBJ2-2	TRBD2	CASKPAGITGELFF	TGTGCCAGCAAACCAGCGGGGATTACCGGGGAGCTGTTTTTT
-	TRBV7-2	TRBJ1-5	-	CASSFLGQGNQPQHF	TGTGCCAGCAGCTTTCTGGGTCAGGGCAATCAGCCCCAGCATTTT
-	TRBV10-3	TRBJ1-1	-	CAIRPGTRNTEAFF	TGTGCCATCAGGCCCGGGACCCGGAACACTGAAGCTTTCTTT
-	TRBV6-5	TRBJ1-3	-	CASSYSPGQRNTIYF	TGTGCCAGCAGTTACTCGCCCGGCCAGAGAAACACCATATATTTT
-	TRBV28	TRBJ1-2	TRBD1	CVVWGTANLGYTF	TGTGTAGTTTGGGGGACAGCGAATCTTGGCTACACCTTC
-	TRBV10-3	TRBJ2-1	TRBD2	CAIASTSRANEQFF	TGTGCCATCGCCTCGACTAGCAGGGCCAATGAGCAGTTCTTC
medium-sized	TRBV6-1	TRBJ1-2	TRBD1	CASTPGGLYGYTF	TGTGCCAGCACCCCAGGGGGTCTCTATGGCTACACCTTC
-	TRBV5-1	TRBJ2-7	TRBD1	CASSPGQGPYEQYF	TGCGCCAGCAGCCCCGGACAGGGACCCTACGAGCAGTACTTC
-	TRBV7-9	TRBJ2-3	-	CASSLASGGSDTQYF	TGTGCCAGCAGCTTAGCGTCGGGCGGTTCAGATACGCAGTATTTT
-	TRBV9	TRBJ2-2	-	CASSVGPTGELFF	TGTGCCAGCAGCGTAGGTCCCACCGGGGAGCTGTTTTTT
few	TRBV18	TRBJ2-6	-	CASSPPRSGANVLTF	TGTGCCAGCTCACCACCCCGCTCTGGGGCCAACGTCCTGACTTTC